The 10 T cell receptor beta chains below all came from one sample that was sequenced in a study of somatic mutations in cytotoxic T cells in rheumatoid arthritis. Libraries were prepared by immunoSEQ multiplex PCR; TCRdb keeps only in-frame clonotypes and omits some of them. Of about 14,000 clones in the sample, over 75% were seen once. Sample: CD8+ T cells sorted from blood. Receptor source: an adult with rheumatoid arthritis.

The V and J genes are TRBV27 and TRBJ1-4; TRBD1 matches at 7 bases. The CDR3 spans 13 residues. J gave up 7 bases and V 6 bases, and 5 bases lay outside the gene matches. Germline CDR1 MNHEY, CDR2 SMNVEV (reference sequence). The CDR3 spells CASRSHRGEKLFF. The CDR3 nucleotides are TGTGCCAGCAGAAGCCACAGGGGTGAAAAACTGTTTTTT. The whole variable domain, filled in from reference TRBV27 and TRBJ1-4, reads EAQVTQNPRYLITVTGKKLTVTCSQNMNHEYMSWYRQDPGLGLRQIYYSMNVEVTDKGDVPEGYKVSRKEKRNFPLILESPSPNQTSLYFCASRSHRGEKLFFGSGTQLSVL.

The gene calls are TRBV6-1 and TRBJ2-2, with 11 positions matching TRBD1. The V gene end was trimmed by 6 bases and the J gene end by 10 bases; junction bases not matched to a gene: 10. Per germline, CDR1 MNHNS and CDR2 SASEGT. This CDR3 spans 15 amino acids. CDR3 bases: TGTGCCAGCAGCCCTTCCGGACAGGGGGCAGCGGAGCTGTTTTTT. Translation: CASSPSGQGAAELFF.

This clone was seen more than once but under ten times. The V call is TRBV2, the J call TRBJ1-3; a possible D gene is TRBD1 (5 bases). V was trimmed by 1 base and J by 0 bases, leaving 13 bases between them. CDR1 and CDR2 from the germline V gene are SNHLY and FYNNEI. The CDR3 runs to 17 residues. CDR3 in amino acids: CASSEEGAGFSGNTIYF. The CDR3 DNA reads as TGTGCCAGCAGTGAAGAAGGTGCAGGGTTCTCTGGAAACACCATATATTTT. Full variable domain (remainder filled in from reference TRBV2 and TRBJ1-3): EPEVTQTPSHQVTQMGQEVILRCVPISNHLYFYWYRQILGQKVEFLVSFYNNEISEKSEIFDDQFSVERPDGSNFTLKIRSTKLEDSAMYFCASSEEGAGFSGNTIYFGEGSWLTVV.

The chain links TRBV11-2 to TRBJ2-7; D is unresolved. The CDR3 sequence is 13 residues long. In germline, CDR1 is SGHAT, CDR2 FQNNGV. Trimming cost V 1 base and J 4 bases, with 8 bases left between them. The CDR3 protein is CASSLGWDYEQYF. DNA of the CDR3: TGTGCCAGCAGCTTAGGGTGGGATTACGAGCAGTACTTC.

The chain carries TRBV19 and TRBJ1-5; no firm D call. Germline V gene sequence: CDR1 LNHDA, CDR2 SQIVND (reference sequence). This CDR3 is 15 amino acids long. The germline V and J ends were trimmed by 2 bases and 6 bases, with 14 bases remaining between them. This chain's CDR3 is CASSIRTEVGQPQHF. The CDR3 DNA is TGTGCCAGTAGTATAAGGACGGAAGTGGGTCAGCCCCAGCATTTT.

The table lists this clone with a few counts. The chain couples TRBV6-1 to TRBJ2-7, with D possibly being TRBD2 (5 bases). The CDR3 loop spans 14 amino acids. With 8 bases removed from V and 1 base from J, the gap between germline ends came to 15 bases. Germline CDR1 and CDR2: MNHNS and SASEGT. CDR3 protein: CASQSGDGSYEQYV. The CDR3 nucleotides read TGTGCCAGCCAGAGCGGCGACGGGTCCTACGAGCAGTACGTC.

This chain uses TRBV6-5 with TRBJ2-5; 8 nucleotides align to TRBD1. The CDR3 is 14 amino acids. Trimming took 6 bases from V and 1 from J; bases not matched to a gene: 4. Per germline, CDR1 MNHEY and CDR2 SVGAGI. The CDR3 is CASSYTGGQETQYF. The CDR3 DNA reads TGTGCCAGCAGCTATACAGGGGGCCAAGAGACCCAGTACTTC.

This chain joins TRBV28 and TRBJ1-2; D not certain. The CDR3 is 13 residues long. Per the germline V gene, CDR1 is MDHEN and CDR2 is SYDVKM. Trimming removed 3 bases from V and 7 bases from J, with 12 bases in between. The CDR3 loop is CASSLGAGGGYTF. In nucleotides, the CDR3 is TGTGCCAGCAGTTTGGGTGCAGGTGGTGGCTACACCTTC.

The chain joins TRBV27 to TRBJ1-2; 7 nucleotides line up with TRBD1. This CDR3 contains 12 residues. V shed 6 bases and J 8 bases; nucleotides not matched to a gene: 6. In germline, CDR1 is MNHEY, CDR2 SMNVEV (reference sequence). CDR3 nucleotide sequence: TGTGCCAGCAGCGACAGGGCCCGGGGCTACACCTTC. It specifies CASSDRARGYTF.

The chain is built from TRBV11-2 and TRBJ2-3; TRBD1 aligns across 7 bases. The CDR3 is made up of 16 amino acids. Germline V gives CDR1 SGHAT, CDR2 FQNNGV. After removal of 2 bases from V and 0 bases from J, the junction contained 5 bases not matched to a gene. The CDR3: CASSLRQGGSTDTQYF. The CDR3 nucleotides read TGTGCCAGCAGCTTAAGACAGGGTGGGAGCACAGATACGCAGTATTTT.